One and the same sample provided the 23 T cell receptor beta chains below, sequenced in a study of beta chain features in type 1 diabetes. Sequencing targeted expressed TCRB transcripts, as all isolated RNA had been reverse transcribed. The assay was immunoSEQ multiplex PCR, and TCRdb's table has in-frame clones only and misses some. The sample includes 250,000 to 300,000 clones, roughly 8% of them seen just once. The sequencing input was central memory CD4+ T cells from blood. The receptors derive from a woman younger than 35 in good health.

The genes are TRBV6-5 and TRBJ1-2; D is undetermined. The CDR3 length is 11 residues. V was pared by 0 bases and J by 8 bases, with 4 bases between. The germline V gene encodes CDR1 MNHEY and CDR2 SVGAGI. The DNA for the CDR3 is TGTGCCAGCAGTTACTCGACCGGCTACACCTTC. Translation: CASSYSTGYTF.

This clone was counted a few times. The rearrangement joins TRBV19 to TRBJ1-2, with a possible D match to TRBD1 (5 bases). V lost 3 bases and J 4 bases, leaving 12 bases between the germline ends. The CDR3 runs 14 residues. Germline CDR1 and CDR2: LNHDA and SQIVND (reference sequence). The CDR3 loop is CASSIIDRAYGYTF. The CDR3, as DNA: TGTGCCAGTAGTATCATCGACAGAGCCTATGGCTACACCTTC.

The chain links TRBV11-2 to TRBJ2-1; D unclear. V shed 5 bases and J shed 9 bases, with 11 bases lying between them. The CDR3 consists of 12 residues. Germline V gene sequence: CDR1 SGHAT, CDR2 FQNNGV. The CDR3 sequence: CASSLSALEQFF. The CDR3, as DNA: TGTGCCAGCAGCCTAAGCGCGCTTGAGCAGTTCTTC.

This clone has more than one count but fewer than ten. The chain recombines TRBV5-1 with TRBJ2-7; D possibly corresponds to TRBD2 (6 bases). V shed 0 bases and J shed 0 bases, with 13 bases lying between them. The CDR3 has 16 amino acids. Germline CDR1 is SGHRS and CDR2 is YFSETQ. This CDR3 is CASSLEFGGVSYEQYF. The CDR3 nucleotides read TGCGCCAGCAGCTTGGAGTTCGGGGGAGTCTCCTACGAGCAGTACTTC.

A few counts support this clone. The chain recombines TRBV5-1 with TRBJ2-1; 7 nucleotides align to TRBD2. The J segment lost 6 bases and the V segment lost 5 bases, leaving 2 bases of the junction unmatched. Germline CDR1 reads SGHRS; CDR2 reads YFSETQ. The CDR3 runs 12 residues. The CDR3 region has the DNA TGCGCCAGCAGATCGGGGGGCAATGAGCAGTTCTTC. Translated, it gives CASRSGGNEQFF.

Written as DNA, the CDR3 is TGTGCCAGCAGGGCAGGGCCTGGGGCCAACGTCCTGACTTTC. It codes for CASRAGPGANVLTF. The chain is built from TRBV6-5 and TRBJ2-6, with D possibly being TRBD1 (5 bases). Germline CDR1 and CDR2: MNHEY and SVGAGI. Trimming shortened V by 6 bases and J by 2 bases, and 8 bases separated the two germline ends. The CDR3 sequence is 14 residues long.

CDR3 bases: TGTGCCAGCAGTTCGATGAACTCTGGAAACACCATATATTTT. Its translation is CASSSMNSGNTIYF. The V gene is TRBV27, the J gene TRBJ1-3; D uncertain. The germline V and J ends were trimmed by 4 bases and 0 bases, with 7 bases remaining between them. CDR1 is MNHEY and CDR2 is SMNVEV in the germline V gene (reference sequence). This CDR3 has 14 residues.

This clone has more than one count but fewer than ten. The chain joins TRBV5-6 to TRBJ1-4, with D possibly TRBD1 on 6 matching bases. The V end lost 4 bases, the J end lost 8 bases, and 18 bases lay between the germline ends. In germline, CDR1 is SGHDT, CDR2 YYEEEE. The CDR3 runs 15 residues. The CDR3 DNA follows: TGTGCCAGCAGCCGCCGGGGGCTTACCGGAGAAAAACTGTTTTTT. Residues: CASSRRGLTGEKLFF.

J is TRBJ1-5 and V is TRBV6-6; no clear D gene. V lost 8 bases and J lost 3, with 11 bases in between. This CDR3 has 13 residues. Germline CDR1 reads MNHNY; CDR2 reads SVGAGI (reference sequence). In DNA, the CDR3 is TGTGCCAGCGGTCGAACGAACAATCAGCCCCAGCATTTT. Amino acids: CASGRTNNQPQHF.

As concerns this clone: At the DNA level, this CDR3 is encoded by other sequences in the same sample as well. The gene calls are TRBV18 and TRBJ2-5; no clear D. V was cut by 2 bases and J by 5 bases, with 9 bases left in between. Germline V CDR1 and CDR2: KGHSH, LQKENI. The CDR3 consists of 13 residues. This chain's CDR3 is CASSPTSGETQYF. CDR3 nucleotides: TGTGCCAGCTCACCAACCTCCGGGGAGACCCAGTACTTC.

The chain links TRBV4-3 to TRBJ2-7, with no clear D. This CDR3 region has 14 residues. Germline values: CDR1 LGHNA, CDR2 YSLEER. The ends were cut back, 4 bases at V and 6 bases at J, with 16 bases in the middle. In nucleotides, the CDR3 is TGCGCCAGCAGCCTCCGCGTCCAGGTTGGCGAGCAGTACTTC. Its translation is CASSLRVQVGEQYF.

This chain joins TRBV7-9 and TRBJ2-7; no reliable D call. This CDR3 region has 14 residues. CDR1 SEHNR and CDR2 FQNEAQ come from the germline V gene (reference sequence). Deletions cut 5 bases from V and 3 bases from J, with 14 bases between. Here the CDR3 reads CASSLTHTNYEQYF. CDR3 DNA sequence: TGTGCCAGCAGCCTTACCCACACCAACTACGAGCAGTACTTC.

The V gene is TRBV18, the J gene TRBJ2-7; D remains unclear. Germline V gene lookup returns CDR1 KGHSH and CDR2 LQKENI. This CDR3 region has 13 residues. Trimming shortened V by 5 bases and J by 2 bases, and 10 bases separated the two germline ends. CDR3 in DNA: TGTGCCAGCTCAGGCATTACACCCTACGAGCAGTACTTC. Its protein product is CASSGITPYEQYF.

The genes are TRBV29-1 and TRBJ2-2; a possible D gene is TRBD2 (6 bases). The CDR3 sequence is 14 residues long. V was clipped by 5 bases and J by 0 bases, with 10 bases between them. Germline CDR1 is SQVTM and CDR2 is ANQGSEA. This CDR3 is CSVRLASNTGELFF. CDR3 nucleotide sequence: TGCAGCGTTCGGCTAGCGTCGAACACCGGGGAGCTGTTTTTT.

V and J are TRBV7-9 and TRBJ2-3; D is uncertain. Trimming removed 2 bases from V and 1 base from J, with 7 bases in between. The CDR3 is 14 amino acids. Looked up from germline, CDR1 is SEHNR and CDR2 is FQNEAQ (reference sequence). The DNA for the CDR3 is TGTGCCAGCAGCTTAAATTTGGGCACAGATACGCAGTATTTT. Translated, it gives CASSLNLGTDTQYF.

J is TRBJ1-5 and V is TRBV6-5; D not certain. Germline CDR1 is MNHEY and CDR2 is SVGAGI. Trimming shortened V by 0 bases and J by 6 bases, and 6 bases separated the two germline ends. The CDR3 is made up of 13 amino acids. CDR3 amino acids: CASSYSVGQPQHF. CDR3 coding DNA: TGTGCCAGCAGTTACTCGGTGGGTCAGCCCCAGCATTTT.

This clone was seen a handful of times. The gene calls are TRBV18 and TRBJ1-1; TRBD1 is a possible D gene (6 bases). Germline V gives CDR1 KGHSH, CDR2 LQKENI. The CDR3 extends over 12 amino acids. Trimming shortened V by 4 bases and J by 7 bases, and 10 bases separated the two germline ends. In nucleotides, the CDR3 is TGTGCCAGCTCACAGAGGACAGATGAAGCTTTCTTT. Translated, it gives CASSQRTDEAFF.

This clone has a handful of counts. The rearrangement links TRBV6-6 to TRBJ1-5; 9 bases align to TRBD1. The CDR3 has 13 amino acids. J lost 4 bases, V lost 7 bases, and 2 bases had no gene match. Germline V lookup: CDR1 MNHNY, CDR2 SVGAGI (reference sequence). CDR3 sequence: CASKQGANQPQHF. The CDR3 DNA sequence: TGTGCCAGCAAACAGGGGGCGAATCAGCCCCAGCATTTT.

This chain joins TRBV11-2 and TRBJ1-1; D not resolved. The CDR3 runs to 16 residues. Germline values: CDR1 SGHAT, CDR2 FQNNGV. The V gene lost 0 bases and the J gene lost 10 bases, with 21 bases spanning the gap. CDR3 in amino acids: CASSLDLPPHTETAFF. The DNA of the CDR3 is TGTGCCAGCAGCTTAGATCTCCCCCCGCACACCGAAACAGCTTTCTTT.

This clone was seen more than once but under ten times. The chain employs TRBV1 and TRBJ2-5; no DNA check was done on the table's D call, TRBD1. TRBV1 is recorded as a pseudogene. This CDR3 has 14 amino acids. The CDR3 is CTSSQGALWETQYF. For the CDR3, the DNA is TGCACCAGCAGCCAGGGGGCCCTTTGGGAGACCCAGTACTTC.

CDR3 sequence reads: CASSRVGGHYEQYV. The DNA of the CDR3 is TGTGCCAGCAGCCGAGTCGGGGGACACTACGAGCAGTACGTC. The chain has TRBV11-2 and TRBJ2-7; D may match TRBD1 or TRBD2 (6 bases each). Per germline, CDR1 SGHAT and CDR2 FQNNGV. V lost 5 bases and J lost 3, with 14 bases in between. The CDR3 is made up of 14 amino acids.

The chain joins TRBV7-2 to TRBJ1-2, with unresolved D. With 1 base removed from V and 2 bases from J, the gap between germline ends came to 14 bases. Per the germline V gene, CDR1 is SGHTA and CDR2 is FQGNSA. This CDR3 is 16 amino acids long. The CDR3 loop is CASSLDVNVPNYGYTF. CDR3 nucleotides: TGTGCCAGCAGCTTAGATGTTAACGTTCCCAACTATGGCTACACCTTC.

This clone occurred a few times. V gene TRBV9 combines with J gene TRBJ2-5; 7 bases agree with TRBD2. The trim removed 0 bases at V and 2 bases at J, leaving 4 bases unmatched. Germline loops: CDR1 SGDLS, CDR2 YYNGEE. This CDR3 region has 15 residues. The CDR3 coding sequence is TGTGCCAGCAGCGTAGGAGGGACTACTCAAGAGACCCAGTACTTC. Its translation is CASSVGGTTQETQYF.